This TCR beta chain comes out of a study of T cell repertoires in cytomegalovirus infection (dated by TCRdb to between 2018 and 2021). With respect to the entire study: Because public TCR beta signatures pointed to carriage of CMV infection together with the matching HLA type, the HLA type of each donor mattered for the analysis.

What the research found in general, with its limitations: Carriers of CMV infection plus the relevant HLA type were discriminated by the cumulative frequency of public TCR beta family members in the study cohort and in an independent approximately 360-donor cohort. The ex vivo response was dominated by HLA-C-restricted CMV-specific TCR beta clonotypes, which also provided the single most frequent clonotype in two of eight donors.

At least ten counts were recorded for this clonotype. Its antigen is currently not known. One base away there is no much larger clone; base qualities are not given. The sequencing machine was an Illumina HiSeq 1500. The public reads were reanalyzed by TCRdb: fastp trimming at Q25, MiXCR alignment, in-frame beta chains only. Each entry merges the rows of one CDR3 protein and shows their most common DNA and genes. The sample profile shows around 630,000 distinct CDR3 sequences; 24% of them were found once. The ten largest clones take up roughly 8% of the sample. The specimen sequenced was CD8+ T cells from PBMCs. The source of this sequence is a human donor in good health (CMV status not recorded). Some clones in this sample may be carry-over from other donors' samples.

The DNA sequence reads TGTGCCAGCAGCGTTTGGGCAGAAGACACCGGGGAGCTGTTTTTT. Translated, it gives CASSVWAEDTGELFF. Here the chain combines TRBV7-6 and TRBJ2-2, with the D gene too uncertain to name. Trimming takes 5 bases from V and 3 bases from J, and the germline ends sit 13 bases apart. Via the germline V gene, CDR1 is SGHVS and CDR2 FNYEAQ. Counted from cysteine to phenylalanine, this CDR3 has 15 amino acids. Left in the record is the CDR3 DNA by itself, 45 bases read in frame from the first base.